This T cell receptor beta chain was observed in a study of shared clonotypes between healthy human individuals. Study-wide findings and caveats: Across subsets, estimated richness was generally greater for naive than for memory populations.

The protocol was immunoSEQ multiplex PCR, while the TCRdb copy is restricted to in-frame clones and leaves out a portion. The sample carries over 950,000 clones, 70% to 80% recorded once. On this clone: The antigen is not known.

The CDR3 length is 15 residues. CDR1 SNHLY and CDR2 FYNNEI come from the germline V gene. The V gene lost 6 bases and the J gene lost 2 bases, with 16 bases spanning the gap. The sequenced sample was memory CD4+ T cells from PBMCs. Specified subset: CD45RA-negative fraction. The sequence came from a man aged 18 to 35 in good health. Some clones in this sample may be carry-over from other donors' samples. The chain employs TRBV2 and TRBJ1-2, with D possibly being TRBD1 (6 bases). The CDR3 sequence is CASRKEGDKNYGYTF. The CDR3 region has the DNA TGTGCCAGCAGAAAGGAGGGGGACAAGAACTATGGCTACACCTTC.